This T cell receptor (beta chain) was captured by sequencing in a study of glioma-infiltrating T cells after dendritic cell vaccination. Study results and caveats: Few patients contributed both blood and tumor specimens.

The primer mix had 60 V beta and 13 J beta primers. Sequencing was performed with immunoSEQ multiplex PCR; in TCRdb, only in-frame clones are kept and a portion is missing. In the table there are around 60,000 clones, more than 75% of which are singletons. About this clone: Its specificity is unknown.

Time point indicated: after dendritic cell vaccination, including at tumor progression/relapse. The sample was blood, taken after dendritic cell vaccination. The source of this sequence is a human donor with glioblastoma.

CDR3 nucleotides: TGCGCCAGCACCGCGACCCTCCGGGGGGAGCAGTTCTTC. It encodes CASTATLRGEQFF. The genes are TRBV10-1 and TRBJ2-1, with TRBD2 as a possible D gene (6 bases). With 7 bases removed from V and 10 bases from J, the gap between germline ends came to 17 bases. CDR3 size: 13 residues. The germline gives CDR1 WNHNN, CDR2 SYGVQD (reference sequence).